What follows describes a single T cell receptor (beta chain). What it recognizes is unknown. Primers: 60 Vbeta forward and 13 Jbeta reverse. The method was immunoSEQ multiplex PCR; TCRdb's version includes in-frame clones alone and lacks a portion of them. This table has roughly 100,000 clones, more than 70% appearing once. These data come from a study of cytomegalovirus exposure and HLA in healthy donors. Findings and limits, study-wide: TCR beta chain V- and J-gene trimming was linked, in a later analysis, to a missense variant in DCLRE1C.

Germline V gives CDR1 SGHRS, CDR2 YFSETQ. V lost 9 bases, J lost 5 bases, and 8 bases stayed unmatched. The CDR3 runs to 13 residues. The rearrangement uses TRBV5-1 and TRBJ2-5; 9 bases fit TRBD1. Material: PBMCs. The TCR was taken from a young man in good health and CMV-seronegative. The CDR3 loop reads CATGGQGGETQYF. The CDR3, as DNA: TGCGCCACCGGGGGACAGGGAGGCGAGACCCAGTACTTC.